A single sample gave rise to the 4 T cell receptor beta chains below, sequenced in a study of OX40 agonist ivuxolimab in advanced cancers. TCRdb keeps only in-frame clones here, not all; method: immunoSEQ multiplex PCR. The sample yields tens of thousands of clones, roughly 84% seen once. Sequenced here: CD4+ or CD8+ T cells sorted from blood, sampled in a trial of the OX40 agonist ivuxolimab. The receptor set was obtained from an adult with an advanced solid tumor such as melanoma, head and neck, liver or kidney cancer.

This chain joins TRBV5-1 and TRBJ2-1; TRBD2 matches 8 bases. The J segment lost 0 bases and the V segment lost 5 bases, leaving 13 bases of the junction unmatched. Per the germline V gene, CDR1 is SGHRS and CDR2 is YFSETQ. CDR3 length equals 18 residues. The DNA of the CDR3 is TGCGCCAGCAGAAACGAAATGGGCGGGGGGTTCTCCTACAATGAGCAGTTCTTC. This gives the protein CASRNEMGGGFSYNEQFF.

The gene calls are TRBV6-1 and TRBJ1-5; 12 bases match TRBD1. Germline V gene data show CDR1 as MNHNS and CDR2 as SASEGT. The CDR3 is made up of 16 amino acids. V shed 2 bases, J shed 6 bases, and the junction held 5 bases outside the gene matches. In nucleotides, the CDR3 is TGTGCCAGCAGTGAAAGGGACAGGGGGCTGCGTCAGCCCCAGCATTTT. This codes for CASSERDRGLRQPQHF.

The rearrangement joins TRBV4-1 to TRBJ2-3, with 9 bases identical to TRBD2. V lost 4 bases and J lost 2; bases outside the gene matches: 10. The CDR3 is made up of 17 amino acids. CDR1 is MGHRA and CDR2 is YSYEKL in the germline V gene. The CDR3 bases are TGCGCCAGCAGCCCCCGGGGTAGCGGGGGCGTCACAGATACGCAGTATTTT. This gives the protein CASSPRGSGGVTDTQYF.

The chain links TRBV11-3 to TRBJ2-5; D is unresolved. This CDR3 contains 12 residues. Deletions cut 5 bases from V and 3 bases from J, with 7 bases between. Looked up from germline, CDR1 is SGHNT and CDR2 is YENEEA. CDR3 bases: TGTGCCAGCAGCCAAGGCGAAGAGACCCAGTACTTC. This gives the protein CASSQGEETQYF.